This T cell receptor (beta chain) is from a study of blood T cell repertoires in COVID-19. The wider study: The United States, Italy and Spain were the sources of the acute and convalescent COVID-19 samples. Sources were T cells, B-cell-depleted T cells, or PBMCs; the material itself was cDNA or gDNA.

Original handling: Using reference gene primer amplification, nucleated cell counts were estimated. TCRdb's copy holds only in-frame clones and misses some; the assay was immunoSEQ multiplex PCR. That table is the source of V, J and clone size, and D and trimming were worked out from the DNA. The sample carries more than 300,000 clones, about 93% recorded once. The germline CDR1 and CDR2 sequences are KGHDR and SFDVKD. This CDR3 is built from 11 residues. V dropped 4 bases and J dropped 8 bases, with 6 bases sitting between them. This clone has just a few counts. Sequencing was carried out using peripheral blood. This clonotype was sampled from a woman under 30 who had recovered from COVID-19. The genes are TRBV24-1 and TRBJ2-3; no reliable D call. CDR3 loop: CATSEGVTQYF. The CDR3, as DNA: TGTGCCACCAGTGAGGGCGTTACGCAGTATTTT.